Shown below are 28 T cell receptor beta chains from a single sample sequenced in a study of blood T cells in healthy people across ages (dated by TCRdb to 2014 to 2015). The method behind the library was 5' RACE. The sample was run on an Illumina HiSeq 2500. The second PCR ran for about 6 to 12 cycles and used a J-beta primer mix along with a sample-barcoded 5' primer. The public sequencing data were trimmed at Q25 with fastp and processed into clonotypes with MiXCR by TCRdb, which kept only in-frame beta chains. Rows merge per CDR3 protein into single entries with the most common DNA and genes. The sample table shows about 640,000 distinct CDR3 sequences, and 58% are seen once. Over 30% of the sample lies in the top ten. Sequencing was carried out using blood. These receptors all come from a man in his sixties in good health.

The V gene is TRBV5-1, the J gene TRBJ2-1; TRBD2 matches at 8 bases. The CDR3 is 15 amino acids. The germline CDR1 and CDR2 sequences are SGHRS and YFSETQ. V dropped 0 bases and J dropped 3; count of bases not matched to a gene: 2. CDR3: CASSLEAGDYNEQFF. CDR3 bases: TGCGCCAGCAGCTTGGAAGCGGGGGACTACAATGAGCAGTTCTTC.

V usage is TRBV20-1 and J usage is TRBJ2-1; 8 bases fit TRBD2. V lost 2 bases and J lost 1; bases outside the gene matches: 10. The CDR3 is 17 residues long. Germline V gives CDR1 DFQATT, CDR2 SNEGSKA (reference sequence). The CDR3 reads CSARSGPLAGSYNEQFF. The CDR3 coding sequence is TGCAGTGCTAGATCCGGGCCTCTAGCGGGTTCCTACAATGAGCAGTTCTTC.

V and J are TRBV6-5 and TRBJ2-1, with 7 positions matching TRBD1. The better agreement between TRBJ2-7 and the DNA end casts doubt on the J call. The length of the CDR3 is 14 residues. CDR1 is MNHEY and CDR2 is SVGAGI in the germline V gene. In DNA, the CDR3 is TGTGCCAGCAGTCGACAGGGAATGGTCTACGAGCAGTACTTC. Encoded protein: CASSRQGMVYEQYF.

To note about this clonotype: Its ends do not fully match the called genes, so a read error is possible. The rearrangement uses TRBV29-1 and TRBJ2-1; 8 bases agree with TRBD2. CDR3 length equals 14 residues. Germline CDR1 is SQVTM and CDR2 is ANQGSEA. The CDR3 DNA reads as TGCAGCGTTGAAGATCGGGAGGGCTACAATGTGCAGTTCTTC. Protein sequence: CSVEDREGYNVQFF.

This chain uses TRBV7-2 with TRBJ1-2, with unresolved D. V was clipped by 3 bases and J by 7 bases, with 12 bases between them. Germline CDR1 and CDR2: SGHTA and FQGNSA. The CDR3 is 13 amino acids. The DNA for the CDR3 is TGTGCCAGCAGCTTTGGGATCCCCGGTGGCTACACCTTC. Protein: CASSFGIPGGYTF.

Comment on this clonotype: One junction end does not reproduce the germline sequence, and a read error may be involved. The chain carries TRBV6-1 and TRBJ2-7; 11 nucleotides line up with TRBD1. The V gene's germline CDR1 is MNHNS and CDR2 SASEGT. The CDR3 spans 15 residues. The CDR3 DNA reads TGTGCCGGCAGTGGACGGGACAGGGGGTCCTACGAGCAGTACTTC. As protein: CAGSGRDRGSYEQYF.

This clonotype was seen a handful of times. The chain employs TRBV27 and TRBJ2-1; 10 nucleotides align to TRBD1. Germline CDR1 reads MNHEY; CDR2 reads SMNVEV (reference sequence). The CDR3 is 15 amino acids. The V segment lost 7 bases and the J segment 2 bases; nucleotides outside the gene matches: 5. CDR3 amino acids: CASTSGTGAYNEQFF. In DNA form, the CDR3 reads TGTGCCAGCACATCCGGGACAGGGGCCTACAATGAGCAGTTCTTC.

The V gene is TRBV7-2, the J gene TRBJ2-3; the match to TRBD2 covers 9 bases. CDR3 length: 16 amino acids. Germline V lookup: CDR1 SGHTA, CDR2 FQGNSA. The ends lost 0 bases at V and 4 bases at J; junction bases unmatched: 5. The CDR3 loop reads CASSLAGAGGPDTQYF. CDR3 bases: TGTGCCAGCAGCTTAGCTGGAGCGGGGGGTCCAGATACGCAGTATTTT. The full variable domain, in which reference TRBV7-2 and TRBJ2-3 provide the parts outside the CDR3, is GAGVSQSPSNKVTEKGKDVELRCDPISGHTALYWYRQSLGQGLEFLIYFQGNSAPDKSGLPSDRFSAERTGGSVSTLTIQRTQQEDSAVYLCASSLAGAGGPDTQYFGPGTRLTVL.

This clonotype was observed a handful of times. Here the CDR3 reads CASSPRTAVYGYTF. The CDR3 DNA follows: TGTGCCAGCAGTCCACGAACGGCAGTATATGGCTACACCTTC. The rearrangement joins TRBV12-3 or TRBV12-4 to TRBJ1-2; no clear D. Trimming removed 5 bases from V and 5 bases from J, with 15 bases in between. This CDR3 is 14 amino acids long.

A remark on this clonotype: One end of the junction fails to match germline, which may point to a read error. The V call is TRBV4-2, the J call TRBJ1-2; the match to TRBD1 covers 8 bases. Germline lookup yields CDR1 LGHNA and CDR2 YNFKEQ. The CDR3 runs to 16 residues. CDR3 nucleotide sequence: TGTGCCCGCAGTCCCGAGAGACAGGGGTCTAACTATGGCTACACCTTC. It specifies CARSPERQGSNYGYTF.

This clonotype was found a few times. The chain links TRBV5-4 to TRBJ2-3, with D perhaps assigned TRBD1 or TRBD2 (5 bases each). CDR1 is SGHNT, CDR2 YYREEE, per germline (reference sequence). The CDR3 runs to 16 residues. Between the trimmed V and J ends, which lost 2 bases and 1 base, there was a span of 14 bases. In nucleotides, the CDR3 is TGTGCCAGCAGCTTCGGGGCACTATGGGGCACAGATACGCAGTATTTT. This encodes CASSFGALWGTDTQYF.

This clonotype was seen a few times. The J gene is TRBJ2-7, the V gene TRBV7-8; 9 nucleotides line up with TRBD1. V dropped 5 bases and J dropped 0; count of bases not matched to a gene: 14. CDR3 length equals 18 residues. From germline, CDR1 is SGHVS and CDR2 FQNEAQ. The CDR3 reads CASSRATGGPIPSYEQYF. The CDR3 DNA is TGTGCCAGCAGCCGAGCCACAGGGGGCCCTATCCCCTCCTACGAGCAGTACTTC.

This clonotype has a handful of counts. The chain has TRBV29-1 and TRBJ2-5, with a possible D match to TRBD1 (6 bases). Germline V gene sequence: CDR1 SQVTM, CDR2 ANQGSEA. There are 11 residues in the CDR3. V was clipped by 7 bases and J by 11 bases, with 17 bases between them. Here the CDR3 reads CSGDTNNEQYF. CDR3 bases: TGCAGCGGGGACACCAACAATGAGCAGTACTTC.

The chain combines TRBV6-5 with TRBJ2-3; 14 nucleotides line up with TRBD2. In germline, CDR1 is MNHEY, CDR2 SVGAGI. V lost 9 bases to trimming and J lost 2 bases; unmatched junction nucleotides: 7. CDR3 size: 16 residues. DNA for the CDR3: TGTGCCAGTTCTGGGACTAGCGGGGGCCTCACAGATACGCAGTATTTT. Translating it yields CASSGTSGGLTDTQYF.

This chain uses TRBV3-1 with TRBJ2-7; maybe TRBD2 (5 bases). CDR3 size: 18 residues. Looked up from germline, CDR1 is LGHDT and CDR2 is YNNKEL (reference sequence). Trimming removed 0 bases at V and 7 bases at J, with 25 bases between. Here the CDR3 DNA reads TGTGCCAGCAGCCAAGAAACTAGTCGAGTGCCGCCTTCTCGAGAGCAGTACTTC. Amino acids: CASSQETSRVPPSREQYF.

This chain connects TRBV5-5 to TRBJ1-6, with TRBD1 identical over 9 bases. J lost 5 bases, V lost 4 bases, and 4 bases had no gene match. This CDR3 is 15 amino acids long. Germline loops: CDR1 SGHKS, CDR2 YYEKEE (reference sequence). The CDR3 DNA reads TGTGCCAGCAGCCACAGGGGGCAGGATAATTCACCCCTCCACTTT. Its protein is CASSHRGQDNSPLHF. The variable domain in full, with the rest retrieved from reference TRBV5-5 and TRBJ1-6, is DAGVTQSPTHLIKTRGQQVTLRCSPISGHKSVSWYQQVLGQGPQFIFQYYEKEERGRGNFPDRFSARQFPNYSSELNVNALLLGDSALYLCASSHRGQDNSPLHFGNGTRLTVT.

This clonotype was recorded a few times. The chain combines TRBV6-2 or TRBV6-3 with TRBJ2-1, with D hard to call. Trimming stripped 6 bases from V and 5 bases from J, with 11 bases between. Per germline, CDR1 MNHEY and CDR2 SVGEGT. The CDR3 loop spans 13 amino acids. CDR3 sequence: CASSRADHNEQFF. In nucleotides, the CDR3 is TGTGCCAGCAGCCGCGCGGACCACAATGAGCAGTTCTTC.

The chain joins TRBV2 to TRBJ1-2, with D uncertain. The CDR3 consists of 12 residues. Germline lookup yields CDR1 SNHLY and CDR2 FYNNEI. V was clipped by 1 base and J by 5 bases, with 5 bases between them. The CDR3 protein is CASSEEGYGYTF. Written as DNA, the CDR3 is TGTGCCAGCAGTGAAGAAGGTTATGGCTACACCTTC.

This chain joins TRBV6-1 and TRBJ1-4, with TRBD1 matching 10 bases. After removal of 4 bases from V and 1 base from J, the junction contained 3 bases not matched to a gene. The CDR3 is 16 residues long. CDR1 is MNHNS, CDR2 SASEGT, per germline. CDR3 protein: CASSAGTGVTNEKLFF. In nucleotides, the CDR3 is TGTGCCAGCAGTGCCGGGACAGGGGTAACTAATGAAAAACTGTTTTTT.

The chain is built from TRBV5-1 and TRBJ2-1, with TRBD2 identical over 9 bases. V lost 0 bases, J lost 7 bases, and 11 bases stayed unmatched. The CDR3 spans 17 residues. The germline gives CDR1 SGHRS, CDR2 YFSETQ. The CDR3 spells CASSLAYRTSARNEQFF. CDR3 nucleotide sequence: TGCGCCAGCAGCTTGGCCTATAGGACTAGCGCTAGAAATGAGCAGTTCTTC.

This clonotype has a handful of counts. The V gene is TRBV6-5, the J gene TRBJ2-4, with 9 nucleotides matching TRBD1. This CDR3 is built from 13 residues. With V trimmed by 8 bases and J by 10 bases, 9 bases remained unmatched. Germline CDR1 reads MNHEY; CDR2 reads SVGAGI. The CDR3 region is CASSAGTGLIQYF. In nucleotides, the CDR3 is TGTGCCAGCTCCGCCGGGACAGGGTTAATTCAGTACTTC.

This rearrangement joins TRBV2 to TRBJ2-3, with 9 positions matching TRBD1. Unmatched junction bases numbered 4, after V lost 7 bases and J lost 2 bases. The CDR3 loop spans 14 amino acids. Germline V gene lookup returns CDR1 SNHLY and CDR2 FYNNEI. CDR3 sequence (DNA): TGTGCCAGCAACAGGGGGCGATCCACAGATACGCAGTATTTT. This gives the protein CASNRGRSTDTQYF.

The rearrangement joins TRBV6-2 or TRBV6-3 to TRBJ2-3; 11 bases fit TRBD2. Per germline, CDR1 MNHEY and CDR2 SVGEGT. The CDR3 is 18 residues long. The V gene end was trimmed by 3 bases and the J gene end by 2 bases; junction bases not matched to a gene: 10. The CDR3 region is CASSYWRTSGLPTDTQYF. The CDR3 DNA is TGTGCCAGCAGTTATTGGCGGACTAGCGGGCTCCCCACAGATACGCAGTATTTT.

The rearrangement uses TRBV6-6 and TRBJ2-3; TRBD2 agrees at 12 bases. Germline assignment: CDR1 MNHNY and CDR2 SVGAGI (reference sequence). The junction had 7 bases not matched to a gene; V was cut back by 10 bases and J by 5 bases. The CDR3 runs to 14 residues. The chain's CDR3 is CATWTSGEGDTQYF. The CDR3 DNA reads TGTGCCACCTGGACTAGCGGGGAAGGAGATACGCAGTATTTT.

The CDR3 bases are TGTGCCAGCAGCTCCCTTCGGGGGGGGCTTGCCAAAAACATTCAGTACTTC. It specifies CASSSLRGGLAKNIQYF. The gene calls are TRBV7-2 and TRBJ2-4, with 8 bases identical to TRBD2. Trimming at V came to 4 bases and at J to 1 base, leaving 9 bases not matched to a gene. This CDR3 has 17 amino acids. Germline V gene data show CDR1 as SGHTA and CDR2 as FQGNSA. Drawing the rest from reference TRBV7-2 and TRBJ2-4, the complete variable domain is GAGVSQSPSNKVTEKGKDVELRCDPISGHTALYWYRQSLGQGLEFLIYFQGNSAPDKSGLPSDRFSAERTGGSVSTLTIQRTQQEDSAVYLCASSSLRGGLAKNIQYFGAGTRLSVL.

In this sample, this clonotype turned up a few times. The chain couples TRBV12-3 or TRBV12-4 to TRBJ1-1, with D tentatively TRBD1 (6 bases). The CDR3 loop spans 13 amino acids. Trimming pared 8 bases from V and 11 bases from J, leaving 21 bases between. The CDR3 DNA follows: TGTGCCAGCGTTAATAACAGGGCCTCTAATGCTTTCTTT. This sequence encodes CASVNNRASNAFF.

This clonotype came up a few times. V usage is TRBV29-1 and J usage is TRBJ2-5; D unresolved. Trimming pared 4 bases from V and 5 bases from J, leaving 8 bases between. The germline CDR1 and CDR2 sequences are SQVTM and ANQGSEA. The CDR3 consists of 11 residues. Here the CDR3 reads CSVGLLETQYF. Written as DNA, the CDR3 is TGCAGCGTTGGACTGCTGGAGACCCAGTACTTC.

With regard to this clonotype: Given a much more abundant clone one base away, this may be a read error. In nucleotides, the CDR3 is TGTGCCAGCAGCTCGCCAACCCCCGAGAGAGAGACCCAGTACTTC. This sequence encodes CASSSPTPERETQYF. This chain joins TRBV7-9 and TRBJ2-5; no firm D call. CDR1 and CDR2 (germline): SEHNR, FQNEAQ (reference sequence). Between the trimmed V and J ends, which lost 4 bases and 4 bases, there was a span of 16 bases. This CDR3 is 15 amino acids long.